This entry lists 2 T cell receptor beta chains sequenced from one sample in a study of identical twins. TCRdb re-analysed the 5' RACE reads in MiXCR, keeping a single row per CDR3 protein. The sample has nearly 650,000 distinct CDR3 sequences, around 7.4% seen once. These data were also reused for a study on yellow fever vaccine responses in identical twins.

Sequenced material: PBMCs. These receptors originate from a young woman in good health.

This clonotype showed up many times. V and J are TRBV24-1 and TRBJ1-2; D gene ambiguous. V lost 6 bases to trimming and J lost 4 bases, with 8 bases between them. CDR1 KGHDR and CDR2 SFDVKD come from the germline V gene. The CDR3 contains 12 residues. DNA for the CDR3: TGTGCCACCAGTTTGGGCGGCTATGGCTACACCTTC. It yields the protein CATSLGGYGYTF.

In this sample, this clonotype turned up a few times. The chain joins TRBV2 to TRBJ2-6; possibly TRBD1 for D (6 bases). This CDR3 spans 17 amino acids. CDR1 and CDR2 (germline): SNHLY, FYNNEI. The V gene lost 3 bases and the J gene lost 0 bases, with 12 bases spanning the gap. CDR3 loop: CASSDVQGISGANVLTF. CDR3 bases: TGTGCCAGCAGTGATGTACAGGGAATCTCTGGGGCCAACGTCCTGACTTTC.